These T cell receptor beta chains were read from a single sample in a study of patients and donors after allogeneic stem cell transplantation. TCRdb re-derived calls from the RT-PCR reads in MiXCR, one entry per CDR3 protein. The sample lists about 89,000 distinct CDR3 sequences, about 48% occurring once. Sequenced sample: blood, either unsorted or a sorted T cell fraction (not recorded which). The receptor set was obtained from a human donor who was either an allogeneic HSCT recipient or a stem cell or donor lymphocyte infusion donor (not recorded which). It is not recorded whose cells these are; they may come from a transplant donor. CDR3s include the opening cysteine and the closing phenylalanine or tryptophan. A D gene is named only where the DNA matches it firmly. Some rows have no size entry. The others give once, few or many, or a class for an expanded clone.

TRBV7-9	.	.	14	TRBJ1-3	TGTGCCAGCAGCACACAGGGAGCGGGAAACACCATATATTTT	CASSTQGAGNTIYF
TRBV3-1	.	.	14	TRBJ1-4	TGTGCCAGCACGGAGGGTACAGCCGATGAAAAACTGTTTTTT	CASTEGTADEKLFF
TRBV4-3	few	.	15	TRBJ1-2	TGCGCCAGCAGCCAGAACCCCACAGAAGGCTATGGCTACACCTTC	CASSQNPTEGYGYTF
TRBV20-1	few	.	12	TRBJ1-1	TGCAGTGCACGGACGAGGGCCACTGAAGCTTTCTTT	CSARTRATEAFF
TRBV7-9	.	.	14	TRBJ2-7	TGTGCCAGCAGCTTAAGTCTAGTCAACTACGAGCAGTACTTC	CASSLSLVNYEQYF
TRBV27	few	.	15	TRBJ1-5	TGTGCCAGCAGTGAGACCGGGACTTTCAATCAGCCCCAGCATTTT	CASSETGTFNQPQHF
TRBV6-2/TRBV6-3	few	TRBD1	16	TRBJ1-1	TGTGCCAGCAGTTTCCCCGCCGGACAGGGGAACACTGAAGCTTTCTTT	CASSFPAGQGNTEAFF
TRBV28	few	.	14	TRBJ1-5	TGTGCCAGCAGTCTCGACAGGACGTCTCAGCCCCAGCATTTT	CASSLDRTSQPQHF
TRBV20-1	.	.	16	TRBJ2-1	TGCAGTGCTTCCCGGGACCGCTCAAGGGTCGGGAATGAGCAGTTCTTC	CSASRDRSRVGNEQFF
TRBV19	.	.	18	TRBJ2-2	TGTGCCAGTACCTATTACAGGGGAGGGGACAAGAACACCGGGGAGCTGTTTTTT	CASTYYRGGDKNTGELFF
TRBV18	large	.	17	TRBJ1-4	TGTGCCAGCTCACCGTCCCCACCGGGAGGGTTCTATGAAAAACTGTTTTTT	CASSPSPPGGFYEKLFF
TRBV19	.	TRBD2	17	TRBJ2-5	TGTGCCAGTAGTATCCGGGGGGGGCTAGCCGTTCAAGAGACCCAGTACTTC	CASSIRGGLAVQETQYF
TRBV7-9	.	.	16	TRBJ1-4	TGTGCCAGCAGGTTACGTTCTCAGGGGACCAGTGAAAAACTGTTTTTT	CASRLRSQGTSEKLFF
TRBV7-3	.	.	14	TRBJ1-1	TGTGCCAGCAGCCTGAACAGGGATGGCACTGAAGCTTTCTTT	CASSLNRDGTEAFF
TRBV28	.	TRBD1	17	TRBJ2-2	TGTGCCAGCAGACACCAGACAGGGACGACGAACACCGGGGAGCTGTTTTTT	CASRHQTGTTNTGELFF
TRBV20-1	few	TRBD1	11	TRBJ1-2	TGCAGTGCGAGGGGGCAGGATGGCTACACCTTC	CSARGQDGYTF
TRBV14	few	TRBD1	15	TRBJ1-2	TGTGCCAGCAGCCTCGGGACAGGGGGTGGCTATGGCTACACCTTC	CASSLGTGGGYGYTF